The 27 T cell receptor beta chains given below trace back to one sample, sequenced in a study of CD8 T cells in ankylosing spondylitis. Study-level results: It appeared that ankylosing spondylitis blood was characterized by a TCR beta motif of 8 or 9 highly homologous variants.

No antigen is known for these receptors. Via MiXCR, TCRdb re-called the 5' RACE reads, giving one row per CDR3 protein. Counted here are some 840,000 distinct CDR3 sequences, 12% occurring once; the ten biggest clones make up roughly 0.51%. Sequenced sample: blood, either unsorted or a sorted T cell fraction (not recorded which). These receptors were obtained from a male donor with ankylosing spondylitis.

The rearrangement uses TRBV28 and TRBJ2-1; TRBD2 aligns across 9 bases. J lost 0 bases, V lost 6 bases, and 3 bases had no gene match. CDR1 and CDR2 from the germline V gene are MDHEN and SYDVKM. This CDR3 comprises 15 residues. This chain's CDR3 is CASRISGSSYNEQFF. CDR3 DNA sequence: TGTGCCAGCAGGATTAGCGGGAGCTCCTACAATGAGCAGTTCTTC.

The J gene is TRBJ1-6, the V gene TRBV5-1, with D hard to call. The V gene's germline CDR1 is SGHRS and CDR2 YFSETQ. Trimming took 0 bases from V and 0 from J, leaving 13 bases between them. CDR3 size: 18 residues. The DNA of the CDR3 is TGCGCCAGCAGCTTGGAGGGAACCCCACGCTCCTATAATTCACCCCTCCACTTT. Translation gives CASSLEGTPRSYNSPLHF. Complete variable domain (other parts from reference TRBV5-1 and TRBJ1-6): KAGVTQTPRYLIKTRGQQVTLSCSPISGHRSVSWYQQTPGQGLQFLFEYFSETQRNKGNFPGRFSGRQFSNSRSEMNVSTLELGDSALYLCASSLEGTPRSYNSPLHFGNGTRLTVT.

The rearrangement joins TRBV7-2 to TRBJ1-2; D possibly corresponds to TRBD1 (6 bases). From germline, CDR1 is SGHTA and CDR2 FQGNSA. The CDR3 runs 14 residues. V was cut by 2 bases and J by 4 bases, with 11 bases left in between. CDR3 region: CASSLLRQAYGYTF. The CDR3 nucleotides read TGTGCCAGCAGCTTATTGCGACAGGCCTATGGCTACACCTTC.

The chain couples TRBV5-1 to TRBJ2-1, with TRBD2 as a possible D gene (6 bases). The CDR3 extends over 14 amino acids. Trimming took off 4 bases at V and 4 bases at J, with 12 bases between the two ends. Germline V gene lookup returns CDR1 SGHRS and CDR2 YFSETQ. The CDR3 nucleotides read TGCGCCAGCAGCCCACGACTAGGGTACAATGAGCAGTTCTTC. Its protein product is CASSPRLGYNEQFF.

In its sample, this clonotype was seen many times. This sequence joins TRBV4-3 and TRBJ1-2; D remains ambiguous. CDR3 length equals 16 residues. Trimming took off 1 base at V and 0 bases at J, with 12 bases between the two ends. The germline CDR1 and CDR2 sequences are LGHNA and YSLEER. The CDR3 region has the DNA TGCGCCAGCAGCCAAGGGTTGGCTGCATCTAACTATGGCTACACCTTC. Amino acids: CASSQGLAASNYGYTF.

The V call is TRBV6-2 or TRBV6-3, the J call TRBJ2-7; possibly TRBD2 for D (6 bases). This CDR3 is built from 15 residues. Germline assignment: CDR1 MNHEY and CDR2 SVGEGT. The V end was cut by 2 bases, the J end by 4 bases, with 15 bases between. The CDR3 sequence is CASSYVAAGRYEQYF. The CDR3 DNA reads TGTGCCAGCAGTTACGTAGCGGCCGGGAGATACGAGCAGTACTTC.

This clonotype was observed a few times. The gene calls are TRBV7-3 and TRBJ2-1; the match to TRBD1 covers 9 bases. This CDR3 has 14 amino acids. Germline CDR1 reads SGHTA; CDR2 reads FQGTGA. Trimming cost V 1 base and J 8 bases; bases outside gene matches: 3. The CDR3 DNA sequence: TGTGCCAGCAGCTTAAGGGACAGGGACGATGAGCAGTTCTTC. Its protein is CASSLRDRDDEQFF.

This chain connects TRBV4-3 to TRBJ2-7, with D maybe TRBD2 (6 bases). The CDR3 covers 14 residues. Trimming pared 1 base from V and 8 bases from J, leaving 15 bases between. Germline lookup yields CDR1 LGHNA and CDR2 YSLEER. CDR3 sequence reads: CASSQGDSGTKQYF. The CDR3 DNA is TGCGCCAGCAGCCAAGGGGATAGCGGTACGAAGCAGTACTTC.

CDR3 nucleotide sequence: TGCGCCAGCAGCATCAACCGGGACTCTGGAAACACCATATATTTT. It specifies CASSINRDSGNTIYF. V and J are TRBV5-1 and TRBJ1-3, with D unresolved. CDR1 is SGHRS and CDR2 is YFSETQ in the germline V gene. This CDR3 comprises 15 residues. Trimming removed 4 bases at V and 0 bases at J, with 11 bases between.

The chain is built from TRBV24-1 and TRBJ2-7; tentatively, D is TRBD1 or TRBD2 (5 bases each). Trimming took 2 bases from V and 4 from J, leaving 8 bases between them. This CDR3 is built from 13 residues. CDR1 is KGHDR and CDR2 is SFDVKD in the germline V gene. The CDR3 DNA is TGTGCCACCAGTGATTCCGGGGCATACGAGCAGTACTTC. This gives the protein CATSDSGAYEQYF.

This clonotype was found many times. V is TRBV5-1 and J is TRBJ1-1, with D possibly TRBD1 on 5 matching bases. Germline CDR1 is SGHRS and CDR2 is YFSETQ. The CDR3 loop spans 14 amino acids. With 3 bases removed from V and 6 bases from J, the gap between germline ends came to 15 bases. The CDR3 protein is CASSSMGGSPEAFF. DNA for the CDR3: TGCGCCAGCAGCTCGATGGGGGGATCCCCTGAAGCTTTCTTT.

This clonotype occurred a few times. The rearrangement links TRBV7-2 to TRBJ1-2, with D possibly being TRBD1 (6 bases). The germline CDR1 and CDR2 sequences are SGHTA and FQGNSA. The CDR3 sequence is 13 residues long. V lost 1 base and J lost 12, with 15 bases in between. The CDR3 DNA reads TGTGCCAGCAGCTTAGGCTCTACAGGGATTGACACCTTC. Translated, it gives CASSLGSTGIDTF. Using reference TRBV7-2 and TRBJ1-2 for the parts outside the CDR3, the full variable domain is GAGVSQSPSNKVTEKGKDVELRCDPISGHTALYWYRQSLGQGLEFLIYFQGNSAPDKSGLPSDRFSAERTGGSVSTLTIQRTQQEDSAVYLCASSLGSTGIDTFGSGTRLTVV.

This clonotype was picked up a small number of times. The V call is TRBV15, the J call TRBJ2-6; no clear D gene. The CDR3 loop spans 16 amino acids. Germline CDR1 reads LNHNV; CDR2 reads YYDKDF (reference sequence). V gave up 3 bases and J gave up 0 bases, with 9 bases separating them. The CDR3 region has the DNA TGTGCCACCAGCAGGCGGCGAGACTCTGGGGCCAACGTCCTGACTTTC. This sequence encodes CATSRRRDSGANVLTF.

The rearrangement joins TRBV7-9 to TRBJ2-3; 7 nucleotides agree with TRBD1. Per germline, CDR1 SEHNR and CDR2 FQNEAQ (reference sequence). V lost 2 bases and J lost 4; bases outside the gene matches: 6. The CDR3 totals 15 residues. The CDR3 DNA reads as TGTGCCAGCAGCTTACAGGCAGGGGGTTCAGATACGCAGTATTTT. This codes for CASSLQAGGSDTQYF.

This chain joins TRBV27 and TRBJ2-7, with 7 bases fitting TRBD1. Unmatched junction bases numbered 9, after V lost 5 bases and J lost 5 bases. The CDR3 has 14 amino acids. Per the germline V gene, CDR1 is MNHEY and CDR2 is SMNVEV (reference sequence). The CDR3 coding sequence is TGTGCCAGCAGTACCCGACAGGGTTCCCACGAGCAGTACTTC. It codes for CASSTRQGSHEQYF.

In its sample, this clonotype was seen a few times. In DNA form, the CDR3 reads TGTGCCAGCAGCTTATACGCTAATTCACCCCTCCACTTT. Its translation: CASSLYANSPLHF. The chain carries TRBV7-9 and TRBJ1-6; D is uncertain. CDR1 is SEHNR and CDR2 is FQNEAQ in the germline V gene (reference sequence). V lost 2 bases to trimming and J lost 6 bases, with 5 bases between them. The CDR3 is made up of 13 amino acids.

This clonotype was detected only a few times. The genes are TRBV29-1 and TRBJ1-1, with D tentatively TRBD1 (6 bases). This CDR3 is built from 12 residues. CDR1 and CDR2 from the germline V gene are SQVTM and ANQGSEA. The ends were cut back, 6 bases at V and 3 bases at J, with 11 bases in the middle. The CDR3 coding sequence is TGCAGCGTAATACAGGGATACACTGAAGCTTTCTTT. This encodes CSVIQGYTEAFF.

The chain combines TRBV6-5 with TRBJ2-2; tentatively, D is TRBD1 or TRBD2 (5 bases each). The V end was cut by 2 bases, the J end by 5 bases, with 12 bases between. The germline CDR1 and CDR2 sequences are MNHEY and SVGAGI. The CDR3 spans 15 residues. The CDR3 DNA follows: TGTGCCAGCAGTTACGGGACCTGGGGGACCGGGGAGCTGTTTTTT. As protein: CASSYGTWGTGELFF.

This clonotype appeared many times. This rearrangement joins TRBV12-3 or TRBV12-4 to TRBJ1-1; D possibly corresponds to TRBD1 (6 bases). V gave up 7 bases and J gave up 8 bases, with 17 bases separating them. This CDR3 has 13 residues. The CDR3 loop reads CASKIDRTTEAFF. CDR3 sequence (DNA): TGTGCCAGCAAAATCGACAGGACAACGGAAGCTTTCTTT.

The V gene is TRBV4-3, the J gene TRBJ1-2; D remains ambiguous. V was shortened by 1 base and J by 4 bases, with 10 bases between the two germline ends. The CDR3 contains 14 residues. CDR1 is LGHNA and CDR2 is YSLEER in the germline V gene. CDR3 nucleotide sequence: TGCGCCAGCAGCCAAGTAACATGGAGCTATGGCTACACCTTC. Translated: CASSQVTWSYGYTF.

This clonotype was seen only a few times. The chain combines TRBV6-2 or TRBV6-3 with TRBJ2-7; no firm D call. Trimming shortened V by 7 bases and J by 1 base, and 5 bases separated the two germline ends. Germline V gives CDR1 MNHEY, CDR2 SVGEGT. The length of the CDR3 is 11 residues. The chain's CDR3 is CASKRSYEQYF. The CDR3 coding sequence is TGTGCCAGCAAGAGATCCTACGAGCAGTACTTC.

The genes are TRBV6-1 and TRBJ2-3, with TRBD2 matching 8 bases. Trimming at V came to 10 bases and at J to 3 bases, leaving 6 bases not matched to a gene. From germline, CDR1 is MNHNS and CDR2 SASEGT. The CDR3 extends over 13 amino acids. The CDR3 nucleotides read TGTGCCAACAATCCGGGGGGGACAGATACGCAGTATTTT. Its protein is CANNPGGTDTQYF.

This clonotype has just a few counts. The chain employs TRBV5-1 and TRBJ2-5, with D unclear. The CDR3 extends over 15 amino acids. CDR1 is SGHRS, CDR2 YFSETQ, per germline. V lost 0 bases to trimming and J lost 1 base, with 10 bases between them. CDR3 residues: CASSLALGGQETQYF. Here the CDR3 DNA reads TGCGCCAGCAGCTTGGCGTTGGGCGGCCAAGAGACCCAGTACTTC.

This clonotype was counted ten times or more. The V gene is TRBV20-1, the J gene TRBJ1-6, with D unclear. Germline V gives CDR1 DFQATT, CDR2 SNEGSKA (reference sequence). Trimming shortened V by 3 bases and J by 0 bases, and 9 bases separated the two germline ends. The CDR3 is 15 amino acids. This chain's CDR3 is CSASRQHSYNSPLHF. The CDR3 coding sequence is TGCAGTGCTAGTAGGCAACACTCCTATAATTCACCCCTCCACTTT.

The chain recombines TRBV28 with TRBJ2-2; D is uncertain. The CDR3 has 16 amino acids. V was clipped by 3 bases and J by 0 bases, with 11 bases between them. The germline CDR1 and CDR2 sequences are MDHEN and SYDVKM. The CDR3 spells CASSFRPYPNTGELFF. DNA for the CDR3: TGTGCCAGCAGTTTTCGACCATACCCGAACACCGGGGAGCTGTTTTTT.

A few counts support this clonotype. V usage is TRBV20-1 and J usage is TRBJ2-7; D is perhaps TRBD2 (6 bases). Germline CDR1 DFQATT, CDR2 SNEGSKA (reference sequence). This CDR3 has 13 amino acids. V shed 6 bases and J shed 3 bases, with 15 bases lying between them. The CDR3 spells CSASPRGYYEQYF. The CDR3 DNA follows: TGCAGTGCGTCCCCGCGGGGTTACTACGAGCAGTACTTC.

V is TRBV7-9 and J is TRBJ2-3; no firm D call. CDR3 size: 14 residues. V lost 5 bases and J 0 bases, leaving 9 bases between the germline ends. Germline CDR1 SEHNR, CDR2 FQNEAQ (reference sequence). CDR3 region: CASSVGWSTDTQYF. The CDR3 nucleotides read TGTGCCAGCAGCGTCGGATGGAGCACAGATACGCAGTATTTT.